This T cell receptor beta chain came from a study of blood T cell repertoires in COVID-19. V shed 3 bases and J 0 bases; nucleotides not matched to a gene: 5. The CDR3 spans 15 residues. In germline, CDR1 is GTSNPN, CDR2 SVGIG (reference sequence). Participants' own reports of clinical history determined their cohort assignment. As originally analysed: Amplification with reference gene primers provided the estimates of nucleated cell counts. Using immunoSEQ multiplex PCR, the repertoire was profiled, and TCRdb retains in-frame clones only, with some absent. That table gives V, J and clone size, and the DNA gave D and trimming. The data contain about 320,000 clones, about nine tenths of them seen just once; the ten biggest clones take up about 9.8%.

The sequencing input was PBMCs or T cells enriched from blood (not recorded which). This clonotype was obtained from a woman aged 18-29 years who had recovered from COVID-19. The chain is built from TRBV30 and TRBJ2-1, with 7 bases identical to TRBD2. As DNA, the CDR3 is TGTGCCTGGAGCGGGGGGTTGAGCTCCTACAATGAGCAGTTCTTC. Protein: CAWSGGLSSYNEQFF. Combining the CDR3 with reference TRBV30 and TRBJ2-1 gives the whole variable domain SQTIHQWPATLVQPVGSPLSLECTVEGTSNPNLYWYRQAAGRGLQLLFYSVGIGQISSEVPQNLSASRPQDRQFILSSKKLLLSDSGFYLCAWSGGLSSYNEQFFGPGTRLTVL.